A single sample gave rise to the 22 T cell receptor beta chains below, sequenced in a study of T cell changes during pregnancy in multiple sclerosis. Clones were read by immunoSEQ multiplex PCR, and TCRdb kept only the in-frame ones, dropping some. The sample yields about 120,000 clones, 85% to 95% seen once. The sequencing here drew on peripheral blood, taken before pregnancy. These receptors originate from a female donor with multiple sclerosis, enrolled in a pregnancy study.

This sequence joins TRBV7-8 and TRBJ2-3, with TRBD2 matching 14 bases. Trimming removed 5 bases from V and 10 bases from J; junction bases left unmatched: 5. The germline gives CDR1 SGHVS, CDR2 FQNEAQ. The CDR3 runs 14 residues. The CDR3 here is CASSPPGLAGAQYF. In DNA form, the CDR3 reads TGTGCCAGCAGCCCGCCGGGACTAGCGGGAGCGCAGTATTTT.

The chain combines TRBV5-1 with TRBJ2-5; tentative D call: TRBD1 (5 bases). Trimming stripped 0 bases from V and 0 bases from J, with 6 bases between. In germline, CDR1 is SGHRS, CDR2 YFSETQ. The CDR3 extends over 14 amino acids. Written as DNA, the CDR3 is TGCGCCAGCAGCTTGGGACAGTACCAAGAGACCCAGTACTTC. Its translation: CASSLGQYQETQYF.

The chain combines TRBV4-1 with TRBJ2-1, with 9 nucleotides matching TRBD2. The germline CDR1 and CDR2 sequences are MGHRA and YSYEKL. V was pared by 3 bases and J by 0 bases, with 0 bases of the junction left unmatched. This CDR3 region has 15 residues. DNA for the CDR3: TGCGCCAGCAGCCATAGCGGGAGCTCCTACAATGAGCAGTTCTTC. This translates into CASSHSGSSYNEQFF.

The chain joins TRBV2 to TRBJ1-1; D not resolved. The germline V gene encodes CDR1 SNHLY and CDR2 FYNNEI. V lost 10 bases, J lost 3 bases, and 21 bases lay in between. This CDR3 has 15 residues. The CDR3 loop reads CATTLGGSRDTEAFF. DNA for the CDR3: TGTGCCACTACGCTCGGAGGTAGCCGGGACACTGAAGCTTTCTTT.

J is TRBJ2-5 and V is TRBV29-1; the match to TRBD2 covers 11 bases. V shed 4 bases, J shed 4 bases, and the junction held 5 bases outside the gene matches. The CDR3 loop spans 14 amino acids. Per germline, CDR1 SQVTM and CDR2 ANQGSEA. The CDR3 is CSVGLAGGPETQYF. CDR3 in DNA: TGCAGCGTTGGGCTAGCGGGGGGCCCAGAGACCCAGTACTTC. The complete variable domain, with remaining parts taken from reference TRBV29-1 and TRBJ2-5, reads SAVISQKPSRDICQRGTSLTIQCQVDSQVTMMFWYRQQPGQSLTLIATANQGSEATYESGFVIDKFPISRPNLTFSTLTVSNMSPEDSSIYLCSVGLAGGPETQYFGPGTRLLVL.

The rearrangement links TRBV30 to TRBJ1-2; D remains ambiguous. This CDR3 region has 12 residues. Germline CDR1 is GTSNPN and CDR2 is SVGIG (reference sequence). V lost 1 base, J lost 5 bases, and 8 bases lay in between. As DNA, the CDR3 is TGTGCCTGGAGTGAGGGCGGGTATGGCTACACCTTC. It codes for CAWSEGGYGYTF.

The gene calls are TRBV7-2 and TRBJ1-1, with a tentative D call TRBD1 (5 bases). Per the germline V gene, CDR1 is SGHTA and CDR2 is FQGNSA. V lost 5 bases, J lost 2 bases, and 18 bases lay in between. This CDR3 has 16 amino acids. The DNA of the CDR3 is TGTGCCAGCAGCCCTTTATGGACACCTGCAAACACTGAAGCTTTCTTT. Translating it yields CASSPLWTPANTEAFF.

The chain has TRBV6-5 and TRBJ1-4, with D possibly matching TRBD1 (5 bases). Looked up from germline, CDR1 is MNHEY and CDR2 is SVGAGI. CDR3 size: 13 residues. V lost 10 bases and J 4 bases, leaving 13 bases between the germline ends. The CDR3 sequence: CATAGRGNEKLFF. The DNA for the CDR3 is TGTGCCACCGCGGGACGGGGTAATGAAAAACTGTTTTTT.

The V and J genes are TRBV27 and TRBJ2-2; 8 bases line up with TRBD2. The CDR3 totals 14 residues. CDR1 MNHEY and CDR2 SMNVEV come from the germline V gene (reference sequence). V dropped 3 bases and J dropped 6; count of bases not matched to a gene: 3. CDR3 DNA sequence: TGTGCCAGCAGTTTCGGGACTAGATCCGGGGAGCTGTTTTTT. Its translation is CASSFGTRSGELFF.

V usage is TRBV4-2 and J usage is TRBJ2-7; D may be TRBD1 (6 bases). Germline V gives CDR1 LGHNA, CDR2 YNFKEQ. The CDR3 loop spans 13 amino acids. V was pared by 4 bases and J by 3 bases, with 10 bases between. The CDR3 sequence is CASSRDNYYEQYF. In nucleotides, the CDR3 is TGTGCCAGCAGCCGGGACAACTACTACGAGCAGTACTTC.

The genes are TRBV9 and TRBJ2-3; D is uncertain. Trimming took off 0 bases at V and 2 bases at J, with 10 bases between the two ends. There are 15 residues in the CDR3. Germline V CDR1 and CDR2: SGDLS, YYNGEE. DNA for the CDR3: TGTGCCAGCAGCGTAGAGTACAGTTCCACAGATACGCAGTATTTT. This sequence encodes CASSVEYSSTDTQYF.

V and J are TRBV25-1 and TRBJ2-3; D gene ambiguous. CDR1 is MGHDK, CDR2 SYGVNS, per germline. V lost 3 bases to trimming and J lost 0 bases, with 10 bases between them. CDR3 length: 15 amino acids. The CDR3 region has the DNA TGTGCCAGCAGTGAGGGCGCCCCCAGCACAGATACGCAGTATTTT. Amino acids: CASSEGAPSTDTQYF.

V and J are TRBV6-1 and TRBJ1-1; D possibly corresponds to TRBD1 (5 bases). Germline assignment: CDR1 MNHNS and CDR2 SASEGT. The germline V and J ends were trimmed by 2 bases and 5 bases, with 15 bases remaining between them. The CDR3 length is 15 residues. For the CDR3, the DNA is TGTGCCAGCAGTGAAAGAAGTGGGGCTGGGACTGAAGCTTTCTTT. Its protein product is CASSERSGAGTEAFF.

The genes are TRBV19 and TRBJ1-4; D is perhaps TRBD1 (5 bases). The CDR3 has 15 residues. Germline CDR1 LNHDA, CDR2 SQIVND (reference sequence). Trimming removed 2 bases at V and 5 bases at J, with 12 bases between. CDR3 loop: CASSISTAVNEKLFF. The CDR3 region has the DNA TGTGCCAGTAGTATATCGACAGCAGTAAATGAAAAACTGTTTTTT.

The rearrangement joins TRBV27 to TRBJ2-5; D unresolved. CDR1 and CDR2 from the germline V gene are MNHEY and SMNVEV (reference sequence). This CDR3 region has 11 residues. V was pared by 3 bases and J by 5 bases, with 4 bases between. The CDR3, as DNA: TGTGCCAGCAGTTTGGGCGAGACCCAGTACTTC. Its translation: CASSLGETQYF.

The chain joins TRBV5-1 to TRBJ2-5; maybe TRBD2 (5 bases). V was cut by 6 bases and J by 5 bases, with 20 bases left in between. The CDR3 loop spans 15 amino acids. Per the germline V gene, CDR1 is SGHRS and CDR2 is YFSETQ. The CDR3 coding sequence is TGCGCCAGCAACCTGGGAGACTCCGCGGTGGAGACCCAGTACTTC. Translated, it gives CASNLGDSAVETQYF.

The chain employs TRBV5-4 and TRBJ2-5; D perhaps matches TRBD1 (6 bases). The CDR3 length is 14 residues. Germline V CDR1 and CDR2: SGHNT, YYREEE (reference sequence). Trimming took off 4 bases at V and 1 base at J, with 11 bases between the two ends. The CDR3 here is CASSHRTVQETQYF. The CDR3 DNA reads TGTGCCAGCAGCCACAGGACAGTCCAAGAGACCCAGTACTTC.

V is TRBV7-9 and J is TRBJ1-4; D is undetermined. This CDR3 has 14 amino acids. The germline V gene has CDR1 SEHNR and CDR2 FQNEAQ (reference sequence). V shed 3 bases and J shed 0 bases, with 5 bases lying between them. DNA for the CDR3: TGTGCCAGCAGCTTCAGCGCAACTAATGAAAAACTGTTTTTT. Protein: CASSFSATNEKLFF. The complete variable domain, with remaining parts taken from reference TRBV7-9 and TRBJ1-4, reads DTGVSQNPRHKITKRGQNVTFRCDPISEHNRLYWYRQTLGQGPEFLTYFQNEAQLEKSRLLSDRFSAERPKGSFSTLEIQRTEQGDSAMYLCASSFSATNEKLFFGSGTQLSVL.

V is TRBV27 and J is TRBJ2-1; the match to TRBD1 covers 11 bases. This CDR3 is built from 16 residues. Germline lookup yields CDR1 MNHEY and CDR2 SMNVEV (reference sequence). Germline trimming cut 7 bases from V and 10 bases from J; bases unmatched to any gene: 15. In nucleotides, the CDR3 is TGTGCCAGCACCACACACCGGGACAGGGGGGGTGTGGAGCAGTTCTTC. Residues: CASTTHRDRGGVEQFF.

The chain is built from TRBV7-9 and TRBJ2-7; the match to TRBD1 covers 8 bases. The CDR3 is made up of 16 amino acids. The V gene's germline CDR1 is SEHNR and CDR2 FQNEAQ (reference sequence). Unmatched junction bases numbered 8, after V lost 0 bases and J lost 4 bases. The CDR3 reads CASSLAGTGGRYEQYF. The CDR3 DNA is TGTGCCAGCAGCTTAGCAGGCACAGGGGGACGGTACGAGCAGTACTTC.

The gene calls are TRBV10-3 and TRBJ1-1; a possible D gene is TRBD1 (6 bases). Germline assignment: CDR1 ENHRY and CDR2 SYGVKD. Trimming removed 0 bases at V and 5 bases at J, with 13 bases between. The CDR3 extends over 15 amino acids. CDR3 in amino acids: CAISESVGAGTEAFF. The CDR3 DNA reads TGTGCCATCAGTGAGTCAGTGGGGGCTGGAACTGAAGCTTTCTTT.

The genes are TRBV6-5 and TRBJ2-7; 9 nucleotides align to TRBD2. The CDR3 consists of 14 residues. Germline values: CDR1 MNHEY, CDR2 SVGAGI. The V gene end was trimmed by 6 bases and the J gene end by 4 bases; junction bases not matched to a gene: 7. The CDR3 here is CASRPVAGAYEQYF. Written as DNA, the CDR3 is TGTGCCAGCAGACCTGTAGCGGGAGCGTACGAGCAGTACTTC.